The present T cell receptor beta chain was sequenced within a study of blood T cell repertoires in COVID-19. About the study: Specimens from acute and convalescent COVID-19 originated in the United States, Italy and Spain. PBMCs, B-cell-depleted T cells, or T cells provided the cDNA or gDNA that made up the material.

In the study's own analysis: Amplification with reference gene primers provided the estimates of nucleated cell counts. The method was immunoSEQ multiplex PCR; TCRdb's version includes in-frame clones alone and lacks a portion of them. The V and J calls and clone size are taken from that table; D and trimming were inferred from the DNA. The profile shows a few hundred thousand clones, 89% of them singletons. V trimming: 5 bases; J trimming: 3 bases; junction bases outside the gene matches: 4. The CDR3 runs to 14 residues. Per the germline V gene, CDR1 is MNHEY and CDR2 is SMNVEV (reference sequence).

V is TRBV27 and J is TRBJ2-3; 8 positions match TRBD1. Sequencing used peripheral blood. This clonotype was obtained from a woman aged 35 to 49 who had recovered from COVID-19. DNA of the CDR3: TGTGCCAGCAGTAGGCGGACAGGGACAGATACGCAGTATTTT. This gives the protein CASSRRTGTDTQYF.